These T cell receptor beta chains were read from a single sample in a study of response to subunit inactivated influenza vaccine. MiXCR, applied by TCRdb to the RT-PCR reads, yields one record per CDR3 protein. The table includes 170,000 or so distinct CDR3 sequences, about 10% detected once. The source material was CD8+ T cells sorted from PBMCs, sampled 23 to 25 months after vaccination. These receptors all stem from a man between 50 and 69 years old who received an inactivated influenza vaccine. Both conserved end residues are part of each CDR3. The order of the fields is J gene, clone size, V gene, D gene, CDR3 DNA, CDR3 protein. The D gene is left open where the match is weak. Clone sizes are given selectively: once, few, many, or a class where the clone is expanded.

J gene: TRBJ2-7
clone size: few
V gene: TRBV12-3/TRBV12-4
D gene: NA
CDR3 DNA: TGTGCCAGCAGTTTAGGGCCCAACTACGAGCAGTACTTC
CDR3 protein: CASSLGPNYEQYF

J gene: TRBJ2-1
clone size: NA
V gene: TRBV10-3
D gene: NA
CDR3 DNA: TGTGCCATCCAAGCCGGAGGCTTAGAGGGGCAGTTCTTC
CDR3 protein: CAIQAGGLEGQFF

J gene: TRBJ2-7
clone size: few
V gene: TRBV14
D gene: NA
CDR3 DNA: TGTGCCAGCAGCCAAGATCTCTCTAGCTCCGACGAGCAGTACTTC
CDR3 protein: CASSQDLSSSDEQYF

J gene: TRBJ2-3
clone size: NA
V gene: TRBV10-3
D gene: NA
CDR3 DNA: TGTGCCATCAGTGCAAGGGAAGAACGCCCCAGCACAGATACGCAGTATTTT
CDR3 protein: CAISAREERPSTDTQYF

J gene: TRBJ2-1
clone size: many
V gene: TRBV28
D gene: NA
CDR3 DNA: TGTGCCAGCAGTTTGGTCAATGAGCAGTTCTTC
CDR3 protein: CASSLVNEQFF

J gene: TRBJ1-1
clone size: many
V gene: TRBV12-3/TRBV12-4
D gene: NA
CDR3 DNA: TGTGCCAGCAGTTTACAGGCGAACACTGAAGCTTTCTTT
CDR3 protein: CASSLQANTEAFF

J gene: TRBJ2-5
clone size: few
V gene: TRBV30
D gene: TRBD1
CDR3 DNA: TGTGCCTGGAGTCCCGGGACAGGCTTCGCCGAGACCCAGTACTTC
CDR3 protein: CAWSPGTGFAETQYF

J gene: TRBJ1-6
clone size: NA
V gene: TRBV7-9
D gene: NA
CDR3 DNA: TGTGCCAGCAGCTTAGGGACCGGGCCTCATTCACCCCTCCACTTT
CDR3 protein: CASSLGTGPHSPLHF

J gene: TRBJ2-1
clone size: NA
V gene: TRBV12-3/TRBV12-4
D gene: TRBD2
CDR3 DNA: TGTGCCAGCAGTAGACTAGCGGGGCGGAATGAGCAGTTCTTC
CDR3 protein: CASSRLAGRNEQFF

J gene: TRBJ2-7
clone size: NA
V gene: TRBV12-3/TRBV12-4
D gene: NA
CDR3 DNA: TGTGCCAGCAGCGCACCGGGACACCACTACGAGCAGTACTTC
CDR3 protein: CASSAPGHHYEQYF

J gene: TRBJ2-7
clone size: NA
V gene: TRBV6-2/TRBV6-3
D gene: NA
CDR3 DNA: TGTGCCAGTAAGGCGGGCGGGATGAGCTCCTACGAGCAGTACTTC
CDR3 protein: CASKAGGMSSYEQYF

J gene: TRBJ2-3
clone size: few
V gene: TRBV11-2
D gene: NA
CDR3 DNA: TGTGCCAGCAGCTACACATCCAGGGCGGATACGCAGTATTTT
CDR3 protein: CASSYTSRADTQYF

J gene: TRBJ1-1
clone size: many
V gene: TRBV12-3/TRBV12-4
D gene: NA
CDR3 DNA: TGTGCCAGCAGTTTTGGGGGACCCCACACTGAAGCTTTCTTT
CDR3 protein: CASSFGGPHTEAFF

J gene: TRBJ2-5
clone size: NA
V gene: TRBV10-3
D gene: TRBD1
CDR3 DNA: TGTGCCATCAGTGAGGAAAGGGGGCGTCGGGAGACCCAGTACTTC
CDR3 protein: CAISEERGRRETQYF

J gene: TRBJ2-7
clone size: NA
V gene: TRBV19
D gene: NA
CDR3 DNA: TGTGCCAGTAGTATGGCAGGGTTCTCCCACGAGCAGTACTTC
CDR3 protein: CASSMAGFSHEQYF

J gene: TRBJ2-1
clone size: NA
V gene: TRBV11-2
D gene: NA
CDR3 DNA: TGTGCCAGCAGCCCCGTTCTCGGGGGGCTGGAGTTCTTC
CDR3 protein: CASSPVLGGLEFF

J gene: TRBJ2-1
clone size: few
V gene: TRBV7-2
D gene: TRBD2
CDR3 DNA: TGTGCCATCAGCTTCCTAGCGGGAGTGGGGGATGAGCAGTTCTTC
CDR3 protein: CAISFLAGVGDEQFF

J gene: TRBJ2-1
clone size: NA
V gene: TRBV4-3
D gene: NA
CDR3 DNA: TGCGCCAGCAGCCAAGAATGGGGCCAGCTCTACAATGAGCAGTTCTTC
CDR3 protein: CASSQEWGQLYNEQFF

J gene: TRBJ2-1
clone size: few
V gene: TRBV7-7
D gene: NA
CDR3 DNA: TGTGCTAGCAGTAAGAAAGCGGGCCTCTACAATGAGCAGTTCTTC
CDR3 protein: CASSKKAGLYNEQFF

J gene: TRBJ2-5
clone size: many
V gene: TRBV10-2
D gene: TRBD1
CDR3 DNA: TGCGCCAGCAGTGAGTCGACAGGGACAGGGCGGCAGGAGACCCAGTACTTC
CDR3 protein: CASSESTGTGRQETQYF

J gene: TRBJ2-5
clone size: many
V gene: TRBV5-1
D gene: TRBD1
CDR3 DNA: TGCGCCAGCAGCCCCTCCGGGACAGGGCCATTTAAGACCCAGTACTTC
CDR3 protein: CASSPSGTGPFKTQYF

J gene: TRBJ2-4
clone size: few
V gene: TRBV6-5
D gene: NA
CDR3 DNA: TGTGCCAGCAGTTCTGGACTAGCCAAAAACATTCAGTACTTC
CDR3 protein: CASSSGLAKNIQYF

J gene: TRBJ2-3
clone size: few
V gene: TRBV7-9
D gene: NA
CDR3 DNA: TGTGCCAGCAGCTCAAACACCGGGGCAGAAGCAGATACGCAGTATTTT
CDR3 protein: CASSSNTGAEADTQYF

J gene: TRBJ2-2
clone size: NA
V gene: TRBV6-1
D gene: NA
CDR3 DNA: TGTGCCAGCAGTGGGGGGGTCACCGGGGAGCTGTTTTTT
CDR3 protein: CASSGGVTGELFF

J gene: TRBJ1-2
clone size: NA
V gene: TRBV9
D gene: NA
CDR3 DNA: TGTGCCAGCAGCGTAGGAGGGGGTACTAACTATGGCTACACCTTC
CDR3 protein: CASSVGGGTNYGYTF

J gene: TRBJ2-3
clone size: few
V gene: TRBV20-1
D gene: NA
CDR3 DNA: TGCAGTGCTTGGGCCTCCACCGCCGACTTAACGCAGTATTTT
CDR3 protein: CSAWASTADLTQYF

J gene: TRBJ2-6
clone size: NA
V gene: TRBV7-9
D gene: NA
CDR3 DNA: TGTGCCAGCAAGACCTGGGAAGGGAGAGGGGCCAACGTCCTGACTTTC
CDR3 protein: CASKTWEGRGANVLTF

J gene: TRBJ2-5
clone size: NA
V gene: TRBV29-1
D gene: NA
CDR3 DNA: TGCAGCGTTGCGGCGGGGGACAAAGAGACCCAGTACTTC
CDR3 protein: CSVAAGDKETQYF

J gene: TRBJ2-2
clone size: NA
V gene: TRBV19
D gene: NA
CDR3 DNA: TGTGCCAGTACCCTATGGGGCGTCGGCGGGGAGCTGTTTTTT
CDR3 protein: CASTLWGVGGELFF

J gene: TRBJ2-1
clone size: few
V gene: TRBV15
D gene: TRBD2
CDR3 DNA: TGTGCCACCAGCAGGGGACTAGCGGGAGCCGGGGAGCAGTTCTTC
CDR3 protein: CATSRGLAGAGEQFF

J gene: TRBJ1-5
clone size: NA
V gene: TRBV7-6
D gene: NA
CDR3 DNA: TGTGCCAGCAGCTTAAAGGGGAATCAGCCCCAGCATTTT
CDR3 protein: CASSLKGNQPQHF

J gene: TRBJ2-7
clone size: few
V gene: TRBV29-1
D gene: NA
CDR3 DNA: TGCAGCGTCTTCGGTGGAGGGAGCTACGAGCAGTACTTC
CDR3 protein: CSVFGGGSYEQYF

J gene: TRBJ2-7
clone size: few
V gene: TRBV20-1
D gene: TRBD2
CDR3 DNA: TGCAGTGCTAGAGATTTGCCTAGCGGGATACAGTACGAGCAGTACTTC
CDR3 protein: CSARDLPSGIQYEQYF

J gene: TRBJ2-1
clone size: NA
V gene: TRBV25-1
D gene: TRBD2
CDR3 DNA: TGTGCCAGCGGTAGCGGGAGAGGCAATGAGCAGTTCTTC
CDR3 protein: CASGSGRGNEQFF

J gene: TRBJ1-1
clone size: many
V gene: TRBV7-6
D gene: NA
CDR3 DNA: TGCGCCAGCAGCTTGGGAGGCATGAACACTGAAGCTTTCTTT
CDR3 protein: CASSLGGMNTEAFF

J gene: TRBJ1-3
clone size: few
V gene: TRBV7-6
D gene: NA
CDR3 DNA: TGTGCCAGCAGCCCAAACCCTGGAAACACCATATATTTT
CDR3 protein: CASSPNPGNTIYF

J gene: TRBJ2-1
clone size: few
V gene: TRBV18
D gene: NA
CDR3 DNA: TGTGCCAGCTCACCACAGGGTATTGGGGCCTACAATGAGCAGTTCTTC
CDR3 protein: CASSPQGIGAYNEQFF

J gene: TRBJ1-1
clone size: NA
V gene: TRBV6-2/TRBV6-3
D gene: NA
CDR3 DNA: TGTGCCAGCAGGCCAAACAGGGCGTTTCAGGCTTTCTTT
CDR3 protein: CASRPNRAFQAFF

J gene: TRBJ2-3
clone size: NA
V gene: TRBV27
D gene: NA
CDR3 DNA: TGTGCCAGCAGCCACATTTCCGGACTATCCGATACGCAGTATTTT
CDR3 protein: CASSHISGLSDTQYF

J gene: TRBJ2-5
clone size: few
V gene: TRBV11-2
D gene: TRBD1
CDR3 DNA: TGTGCCAGCAGCTTAGTCAGGGGGCGAGAGACCCAGTACTTC
CDR3 protein: CASSLVRGRETQYF

J gene: TRBJ2-2
clone size: NA
V gene: TRBV24-1
D gene: NA
CDR3 DNA: TGTGCCACCAGTGTCAGGTCGAACACCGGGGAGCTGTTTTTT
CDR3 protein: CATSVRSNTGELFF

J gene: TRBJ2-4
clone size: NA
V gene: TRBV7-9
D gene: NA
CDR3 DNA: TGTGCCAGCAGCTTATCAAGGGGGGGCGATGTTCAGTACTTC
CDR3 protein: CASSLSRGGDVQYF

J gene: TRBJ2-3
clone size: many
V gene: TRBV7-8
D gene: NA
CDR3 DNA: TGTGCCATCGTTCTTGTCGGTAGCACAGATACGCAGTATTTT
CDR3 protein: CAIVLVGSTDTQYF

J gene: TRBJ2-7
clone size: NA
V gene: TRBV4-2
D gene: TRBD1
CDR3 DNA: TGTGCCAGCAGCCAACCTGGGACAGGGCTCTCCTACGAGCAGTACTTC
CDR3 protein: CASSQPGTGLSYEQYF

J gene: TRBJ2-3
clone size: NA
V gene: TRBV3-1
D gene: NA
CDR3 DNA: TGTGCCAGCAGCCAAGAAATTGGGTTAGGGGAGCAAGATACGCAGTATTTT
CDR3 protein: CASSQEIGLGEQDTQYF

J gene: TRBJ2-5
clone size: NA
V gene: TRBV11-1
D gene: TRBD2
CDR3 DNA: TGTGCCAGCAGCGAAAGGCCGGGACTAGCGGGAGGTTGGCAAGAGACCCAGTACTTC
CDR3 protein: CASSERPGLAGGWQETQYF